Shown below are 4 T cell receptor beta chains from a single sample sequenced in a study of shared T cell receptors in the human thymus. The method was immunoSEQ multiplex PCR; TCRdb's version includes in-frame clones alone and lacks a portion of them. The repertoire holds 700,000 or so clones, with roughly 85% as singletons. These records were also assigned to another study, of human thymus T cells.

The sequenced sample consisted of thymocytes. The receptors originated from a girl under two years old with a congenital heart defect.

The rearrangement uses TRBV11-2 and TRBJ2-2, with TRBD2 matching over 8 bases. The J segment lost 1 base and the V segment lost 5 bases, leaving 6 bases of the junction unmatched. The germline V gene encodes CDR1 SGHAT and CDR2 FQNNGV. The CDR3 extends over 16 amino acids. CDR3 protein: CASSQGLAGNTGELFF. Written as DNA, the CDR3 is TGTGCCAGCAGCCAGGGCCTAGCGGGGAACACCGGGGAGCTGTTTTTT.

V is TRBV14 and J is TRBJ1-1, with TRBD1 identical over 8 bases. This CDR3 region has 12 residues. The V segment lost 6 bases and the J segment 7 bases; nucleotides outside the gene matches: 4. Germline V lookup: CDR1 SGHDN, CDR2 FVKESK. This chain's CDR3 is CASRQGASEAFF. CDR3 bases: TGTGCCAGCAGGCAGGGGGCTAGTGAAGCTTTCTTT.

This chain connects TRBV18 to TRBJ1-5, with TRBD1 identical over 7 bases. Germline values: CDR1 KGHSH, CDR2 LQKENI. The CDR3 is made up of 17 amino acids. Trimming took 0 bases from V and 2 from J; bases not matched to a gene: 7. The CDR3 protein is CASSPPTEGARNQPQHF. The DNA of the CDR3 is TGTGCCAGCTCACCACCGACGGAGGGGGCCCGCAATCAGCCCCAGCATTTT. The complete variable domain, with remaining parts taken from reference TRBV18 and TRBJ1-5, reads NAGVMQNPRHLVRRRGQEARLRCSPMKGHSHVYWYRQLPEEGLKFMVYLQKENIIDESGMPKERFSAEFPKEGPSILRIQQVVRGDSAAYFCASSPPTEGARNQPQHFGDGTRLSIL.

The V and J genes are TRBV6-5 and TRBJ1-1; 9 bases match TRBD1. This CDR3 spans 14 amino acids. Per germline, CDR1 MNHEY and CDR2 SVGAGI. J was trimmed by 11 bases and V by 5 bases; bases with no gene match: 12. CDR3 sequence (DNA): TGTGCCAGCAGTCGGGACAGGGACGAGCCCGAGGCTTTCTTT. This translates into CASSRDRDEPEAFF.